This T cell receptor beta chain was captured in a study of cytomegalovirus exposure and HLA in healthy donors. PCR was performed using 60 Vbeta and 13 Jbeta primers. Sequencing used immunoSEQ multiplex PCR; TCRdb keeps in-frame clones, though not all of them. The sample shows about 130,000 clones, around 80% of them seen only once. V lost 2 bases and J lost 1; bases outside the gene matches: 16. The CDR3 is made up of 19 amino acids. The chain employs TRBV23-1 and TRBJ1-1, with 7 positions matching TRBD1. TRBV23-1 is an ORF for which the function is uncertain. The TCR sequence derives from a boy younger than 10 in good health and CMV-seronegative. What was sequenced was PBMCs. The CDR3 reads CASSQTVFRQGGRNTEAFF. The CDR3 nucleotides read TGCGCCAGCAGTCAAACGGTGTTTAGGCAGGGGGGCCGGAACACTGAAGCTTTCTTT.